This entry concerns a single T cell receptor beta chain. This sample is drawn from a study of human T cells and chemical hapten exposure. From germline, CDR1 is MNHEY and CDR2 SVGEGT. Between the trimmed V and J ends, which lost 6 bases and 2 bases, there was a span of 14 bases. The CDR3 covers 15 residues. Using its own MiXCR run on the RACE reads, TCRdb lists one record per CDR3 protein. The sample has fewer than 350,000 distinct CDR3 sequences, 7.7% seen once. Documented time point: pre-sensitization, week 0. Treatment defined: therapeutic diphenylcyclopropenone sensitization with weekly scalp DPC. This receptor was obtained from a man between 18 and 29 years old with alopecia areata. Some clones in this sample may be carry-over from other donors' samples. The chain joins TRBV6-2 or TRBV6-3 to TRBJ1-5, with D unresolved. Source: whole blood, taken in connection with sensitization to the hapten diphenylcyclopropenone (DPC). CDR3 amino acids: CASRLTTLGNQPQHF. CDR3 sequence (DNA): TGTGCCAGCAGGCTTACAACATTGGGCAATCAGCCCCAGCATTTT.